The rows below give T cell receptor beta chains drawn from one sample of a study of cytomegalovirus exposure and HLA in healthy donors. The data were produced by immunoSEQ multiplex PCR, yet TCRdb's version contains in-frame clones alone and is incomplete. The sample has 200,000 to 300,000 clones; about three quarters are singletons. Specimen: PBMCs. The receptors come from a boy between 5 and 17 years old in good health and CMV-seronegative. Both conserved end residues are part of each CDR3. Each record gives: clone size, J gene, D gene, V gene, CDR3 protein, CDR3 DNA. A D gene is named only where the DNA matches it firmly. Clone size is given for some rows only: seen once, a few or many times, or a class if the clone is expanded.

>.|TRBJ1-1|TRBD1|TRBV5-6
CASSFGTANTEAFF
TGTGCCAGCAGCTTCGGGACAGCGAACACTGAAGCTTTCTTT
>.|TRBJ2-1|.|TRBV4-1
CASSQDLGTGVGEQFF
TGCGCCAGCAGCCAAGATTTAGGAACGGGAGTTGGTGAGCAGTTCTTC
>.|TRBJ1-1|TRBD1|TRBV5-1
CASSLRQGAGTEAFF
TGCGCCAGCAGCCTTCGCCAGGGGGCTGGAACTGAAGCTTTCTTT
>.|TRBJ2-6|TRBD1|TRBV5-1
CASSDRVAGANVLTF
TGCGCCAGCAGCGACAGGGTCGCTGGGGCCAACGTCCTGACTTTC
>.|TRBJ2-7|.|TRBV7-6
CASSLGTANYEQYF
TGTGCCAGCAGCTTAGGGACAGCCAACTACGAGCAGTACTTC
>.|TRBJ2-3|TRBD2|TRBV6-5
CASSNLAGGQYF
TGTGCCAGCAGTAATCTAGCGGGGGGGCAGTATTTT
>.|TRBJ2-7|.|TRBV11-3
CASSPDPGFRYEQYF
TGTGCCAGCAGCCCCGACCCGGGGTTTAGGTACGAGCAGTACTTC
>once|TRBJ2-2|.|TRBV4-1
CASSLRVADNTGELFF
TGCGCCAGCAGCCTCAGGGTAGCGGACAACACCGGGGAGCTGTTTTTT
>.|TRBJ2-1|.|TRBV7-9
CASSARGYGNEQFF
TGTGCCAGCAGCGCCAGAGGATACGGGAATGAGCAGTTCTTC
>once|TRBJ2-2|.|TRBV5-4
CASSQVELNTGELFF
TGTGCCAGCAGCCAGGTCGAGCTGAACACCGGGGAGCTGTTTTTT
>.|TRBJ1-2|.|TRBV7-9
CASSQTRGYTF
TGTGCCAGCAGCCAGACACGGGGCTACACCTTC
>.|TRBJ1-2|.|TRBV2
CASHARTKDYGYTF
TGTGCCAGCCACGCTCGGACAAAAGACTATGGCTACACCTTC
>.|TRBJ1-2|TRBD1|TRBV4-1
CASSRRGRGYTF
TGCGCCAGCAGCCGGAGGGGGCGCGGCTACACCTTC
>.|TRBJ2-5|.|TRBV5-1
CASSPWGRNQETQYF
TGCGCCAGCAGCCCCTGGGGGAGGAACCAAGAGACCCAGTACTTC
>.|TRBJ2-7|TRBD1|TRBV6-1
CASNDGTGVPEQYF
TGTGCCAGCAATGACGGGACAGGGGTCCCCGAGCAGTACTTC
>.|TRBJ2-7|TRBD2|TRBV5-1
CASSYLAGSSYEQYF
TGCGCCAGCAGCTACTTAGCGGGTTCCTCCTACGAGCAGTACTTC
>.|TRBJ2-7|TRBD2|TRBV4-2
CASSQKLAGISYEQYF
TGTGCCAGCAGCCAAAAACTAGCGGGGATCTCCTACGAGCAGTACTTC
>.|TRBJ1-4|.|TRBV5-8
CASSFTGEKLFF
TGTGCCAGCAGCTTTACGGGTGAAAAACTGTTTTTT
>.|TRBJ2-4|TRBD2|TRBV9
CASSVPHLADKNIQYF
TGTGCCAGCAGTGTCCCGCACCTAGCGGACAAAAACATTCAGTACTTC
>once|TRBJ2-3|.|TRBV7-9
CASSLAAGGYKIHRDTQYF
TGTGCCAGCAGCTTAGCTGCAGGGGGGTACAAGATACACAGAGATACGCAGTATTTT
>.|TRBJ2-5|TRBD1|TRBV5-1
CASSSRTGWGETQYF
TGCGCCAGCAGCTCCCGGACAGGGTGGGGAGAGACCCAGTACTTC
>.|TRBJ1-5|.|TRBV7-2
CASSLEAGWNQPQHF
TGTGCCAGCAGCTTAGAAGCGGGCTGGAATCAGCCCCAGCATTTT
>.|TRBJ1-1|TRBD1|TRBV5-1
CASSLEGDRATEAFF
TGCGCCAGCAGCTTGGAGGGGGACAGGGCAACTGAAGCTTTCTTT
>.|TRBJ1-1|.|TRBV29-1
CSVGTDTEAFF
TGCAGCGTTGGGACAGACACTGAAGCTTTCTTT
>.|TRBJ2-1|TRBD2|TRBV7-2
CASSFLAGGRFYNEQFF
TGTGCCAGCAGCTTTTTGGCGGGAGGGAGATTTTACAATGAGCAGTTCTTC
>.|TRBJ2-3|TRBD2|TRBV4-2
CASSLTSGSLRGTDTQYF
TGTGCCAGCAGCCTGACTAGCGGGTCCCTACGAGGCACAGATACGCAGTATTTT
>.|TRBJ2-1|TRBD2|TRBV18
CASSPQPGLANGGEQFF
TGTGCCAGCTCACCGCAACCGGGACTAGCGAACGGCGGTGAGCAGTTCTTC
>.|TRBJ2-2|TRBD1|TRBV5-1
CASSFVPTGANTGELFF
TGCGCCAGCAGCTTTGTCCCAACAGGGGCGAACACCGGGGAGCTGTTTTTT
>.|TRBJ1-2|.|TRBV7-9
CASSAGDYGYTF
TGTGCCAGCAGCGCGGGAGACTATGGCTACACCTTC